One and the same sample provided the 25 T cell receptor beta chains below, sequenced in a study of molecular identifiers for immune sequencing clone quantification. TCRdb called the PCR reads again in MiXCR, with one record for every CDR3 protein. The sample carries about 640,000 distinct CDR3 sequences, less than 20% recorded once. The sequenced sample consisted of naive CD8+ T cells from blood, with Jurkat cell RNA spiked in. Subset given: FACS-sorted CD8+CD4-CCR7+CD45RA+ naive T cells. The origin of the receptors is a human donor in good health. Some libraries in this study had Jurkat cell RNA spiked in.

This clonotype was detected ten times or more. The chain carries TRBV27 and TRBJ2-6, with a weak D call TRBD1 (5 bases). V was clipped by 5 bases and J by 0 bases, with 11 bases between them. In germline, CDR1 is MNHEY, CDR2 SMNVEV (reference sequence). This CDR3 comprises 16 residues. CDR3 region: CASSPVTVSGANVLTF. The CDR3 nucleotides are TGTGCCAGCAGTCCCGTGACAGTCTCTGGGGCCAACGTCCTGACTTTC.

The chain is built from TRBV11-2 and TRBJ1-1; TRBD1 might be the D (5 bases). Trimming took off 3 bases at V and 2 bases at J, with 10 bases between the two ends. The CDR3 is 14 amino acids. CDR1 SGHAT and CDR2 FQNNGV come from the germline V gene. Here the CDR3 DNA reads TGTGCCAGCAGCTTCGGCGGGGCAAACACTGAAGCTTTCTTT. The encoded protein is CASSFGGANTEAFF.

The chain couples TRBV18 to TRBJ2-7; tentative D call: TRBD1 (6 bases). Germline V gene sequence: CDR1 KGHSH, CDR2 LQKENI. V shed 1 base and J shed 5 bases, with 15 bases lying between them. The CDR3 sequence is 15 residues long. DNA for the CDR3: TGTGCCAGCTCACCACATCCAGGGGATAGGAACGAGCAGTACTTC. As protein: CASSPHPGDRNEQYF.

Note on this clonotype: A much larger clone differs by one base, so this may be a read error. Here the CDR3 reads CASSLEINQETQYF. DNA of the CDR3: TGTGCCAGCAGCTTAGAAATCAACCAAGAGACCCAGTACTTC. The V gene is TRBV7-9, the J gene TRBJ2-5; no reliable D call. Trimming took off 1 base at V and 0 bases at J, with 6 bases between the two ends. The CDR3 has 14 residues. CDR1 is SEHNR, CDR2 FQNEAQ, per germline (reference sequence). The variable domain in full, with the rest retrieved from reference TRBV7-9 and TRBJ2-5, is DTGVSQNPRHKITKRGQNVTFRCDPISEHNRLYWYRQTLGQGPEFLTYFQNEAQLEKSRLLSDRFSAERPKGSFSTLEIQRTEQGDSAMYLCASSLEINQETQYFGPGTRLLVL.

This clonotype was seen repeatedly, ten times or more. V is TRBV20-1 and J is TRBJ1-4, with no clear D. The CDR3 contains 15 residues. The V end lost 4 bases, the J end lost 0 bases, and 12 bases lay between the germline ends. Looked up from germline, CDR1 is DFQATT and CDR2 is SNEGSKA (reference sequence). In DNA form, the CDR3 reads TGCAGTGCTACCCACATGGATGCAACTAATGAAAAACTGTTTTTT. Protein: CSATHMDATNEKLFF.

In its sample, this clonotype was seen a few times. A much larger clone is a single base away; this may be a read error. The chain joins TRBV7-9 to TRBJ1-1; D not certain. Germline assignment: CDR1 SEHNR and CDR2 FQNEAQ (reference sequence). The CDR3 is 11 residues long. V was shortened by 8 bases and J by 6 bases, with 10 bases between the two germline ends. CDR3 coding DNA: TGTGCCAGCGGAGCGACACCTGAAGCTTTCTTT. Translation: CASGATPEAFF.

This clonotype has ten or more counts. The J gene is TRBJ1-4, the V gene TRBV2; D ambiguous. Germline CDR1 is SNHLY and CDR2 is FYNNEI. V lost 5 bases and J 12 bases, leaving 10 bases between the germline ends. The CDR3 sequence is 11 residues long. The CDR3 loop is CASSKGRELFF. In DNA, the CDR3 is TGTGCCAGCAGTAAAGGTCGGGAACTGTTTTTT. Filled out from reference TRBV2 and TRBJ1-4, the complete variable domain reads EPEVTQTPSHQVTQMGQEVILRCVPISNHLYFYWYRQILGQKVEFLVSFYNNEISEKSEIFDDQFSVERPDGSNFTLKIRSTKLEDSAMYFCASSKGRELFFGSGTQLSVL.

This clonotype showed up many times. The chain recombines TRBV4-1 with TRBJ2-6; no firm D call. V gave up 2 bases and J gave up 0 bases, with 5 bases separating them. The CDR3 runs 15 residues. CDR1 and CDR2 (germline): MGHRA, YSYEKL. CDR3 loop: CASSQTVSGANVLTF. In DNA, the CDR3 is TGCGCCAGCAGCCAAACAGTCTCTGGGGCCAACGTCCTGACTTTC.

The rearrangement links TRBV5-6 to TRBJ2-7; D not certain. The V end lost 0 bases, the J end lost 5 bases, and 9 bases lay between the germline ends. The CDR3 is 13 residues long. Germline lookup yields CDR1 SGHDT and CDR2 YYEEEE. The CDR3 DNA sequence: TGTGCCAGCAGCTTGGATGGCAGCCACGAGCAGTACTTC. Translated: CASSLDGSHEQYF.

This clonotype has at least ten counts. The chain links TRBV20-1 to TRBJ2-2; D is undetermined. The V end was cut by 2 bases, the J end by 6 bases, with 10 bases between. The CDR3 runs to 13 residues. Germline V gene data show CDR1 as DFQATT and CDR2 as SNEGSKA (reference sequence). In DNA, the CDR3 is TGCAGTGCTAGATCCTCTGGGGCCGGGGAGCTGTTTTTT. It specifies CSARSSGAGELFF.

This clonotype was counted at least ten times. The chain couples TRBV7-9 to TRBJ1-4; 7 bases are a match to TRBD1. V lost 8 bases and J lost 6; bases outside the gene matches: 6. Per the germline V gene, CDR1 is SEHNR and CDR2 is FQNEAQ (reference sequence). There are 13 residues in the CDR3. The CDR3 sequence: CASSDRSHEKLFF. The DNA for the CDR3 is TGTGCCAGCTCGGACAGGAGTCATGAAAAACTGTTTTTT.

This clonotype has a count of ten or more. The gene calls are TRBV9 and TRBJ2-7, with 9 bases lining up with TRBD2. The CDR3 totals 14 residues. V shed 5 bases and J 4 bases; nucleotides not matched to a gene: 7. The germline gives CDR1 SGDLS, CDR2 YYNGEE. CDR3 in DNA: TGTGCCAGCAGTGTCGGCGGGGGGGCATACGAGCAGTACTTC. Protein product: CASSVGGGAYEQYF.

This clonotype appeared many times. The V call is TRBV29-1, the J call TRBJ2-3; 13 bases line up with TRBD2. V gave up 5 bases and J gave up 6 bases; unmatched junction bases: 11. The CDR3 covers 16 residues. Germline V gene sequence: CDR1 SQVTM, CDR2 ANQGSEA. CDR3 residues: CSVPFWTSGGSDTQYF. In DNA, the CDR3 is TGCAGCGTTCCGTTTTGGACTAGCGGGGGCTCCGATACGCAGTATTTT.

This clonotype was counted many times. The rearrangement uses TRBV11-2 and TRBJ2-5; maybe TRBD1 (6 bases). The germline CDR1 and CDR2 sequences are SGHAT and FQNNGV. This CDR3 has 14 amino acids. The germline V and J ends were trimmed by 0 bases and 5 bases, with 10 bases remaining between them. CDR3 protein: CASSLEAGEETQYF. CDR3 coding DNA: TGTGCCAGCAGCTTAGAGGCAGGGGAGGAGACCCAGTACTTC.

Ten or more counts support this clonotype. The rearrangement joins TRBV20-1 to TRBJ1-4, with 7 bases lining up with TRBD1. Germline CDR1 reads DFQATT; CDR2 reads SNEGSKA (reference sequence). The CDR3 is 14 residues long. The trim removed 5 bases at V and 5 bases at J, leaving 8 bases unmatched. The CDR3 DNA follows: TGCAGTGCTGGCCCACAGGGGATCAATGAAAAACTGTTTTTT. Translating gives CSAGPQGINEKLFF.

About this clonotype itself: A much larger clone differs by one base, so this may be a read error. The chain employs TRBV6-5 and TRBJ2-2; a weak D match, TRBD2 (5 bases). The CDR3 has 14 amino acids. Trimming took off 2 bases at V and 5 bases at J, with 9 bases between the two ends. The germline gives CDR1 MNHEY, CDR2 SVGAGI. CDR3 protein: CASSYGEPTGELFF. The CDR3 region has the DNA TGTGCCAGCAGTTACGGGGAGCCAACCGGGGAGCTGTTTTTT.

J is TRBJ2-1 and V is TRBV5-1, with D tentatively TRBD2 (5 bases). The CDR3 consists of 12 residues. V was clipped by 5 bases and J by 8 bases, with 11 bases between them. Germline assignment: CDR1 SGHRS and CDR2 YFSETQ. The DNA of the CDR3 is TGCGCCAGCAGTTGGACTGGATATGAGCAGTTCTTC. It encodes CASSWTGYEQFF.

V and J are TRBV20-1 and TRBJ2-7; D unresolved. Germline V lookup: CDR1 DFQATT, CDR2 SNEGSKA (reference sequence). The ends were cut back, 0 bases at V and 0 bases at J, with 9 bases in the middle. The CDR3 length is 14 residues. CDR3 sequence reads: CSARDLSVSYEQYF. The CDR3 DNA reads TGCAGTGCTAGAGATCTCAGCGTCTCCTACGAGCAGTACTTC.

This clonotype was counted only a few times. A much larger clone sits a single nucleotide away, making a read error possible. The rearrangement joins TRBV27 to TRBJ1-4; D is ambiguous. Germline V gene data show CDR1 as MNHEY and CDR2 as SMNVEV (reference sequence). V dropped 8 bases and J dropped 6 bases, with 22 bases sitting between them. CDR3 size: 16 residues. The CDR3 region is CASGSSLVEGDEKLFF. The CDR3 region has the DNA TGTGCCAGCGGTTCCTCCCTGGTGGAGGGAGATGAAAAACTGTTTTTT.

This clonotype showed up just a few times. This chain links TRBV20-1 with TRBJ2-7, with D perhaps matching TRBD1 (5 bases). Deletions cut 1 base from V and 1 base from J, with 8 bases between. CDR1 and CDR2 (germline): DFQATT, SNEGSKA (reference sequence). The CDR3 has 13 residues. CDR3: CSARGRVSYEQYF. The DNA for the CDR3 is TGCAGTGCTAGAGGCAGGGTTTCCTACGAGCAGTACTTC.

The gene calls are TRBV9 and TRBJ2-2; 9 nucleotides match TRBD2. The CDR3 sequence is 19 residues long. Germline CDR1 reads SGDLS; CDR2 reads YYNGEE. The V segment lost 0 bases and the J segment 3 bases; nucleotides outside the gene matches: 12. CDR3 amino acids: CASSVVGLVAGADTGELFF. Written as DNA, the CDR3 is TGTGCCAGCAGCGTAGTTGGGTTGGTAGCGGGGGCCGACACCGGGGAGCTGTTTTTT.

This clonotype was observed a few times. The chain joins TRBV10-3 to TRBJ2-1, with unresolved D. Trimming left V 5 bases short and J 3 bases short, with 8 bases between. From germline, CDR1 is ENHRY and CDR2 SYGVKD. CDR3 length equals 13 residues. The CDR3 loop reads CAISKDNYNEQFF. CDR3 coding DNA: TGTGCCATCAGTAAAGACAACTACAATGAGCAGTTCTTC.

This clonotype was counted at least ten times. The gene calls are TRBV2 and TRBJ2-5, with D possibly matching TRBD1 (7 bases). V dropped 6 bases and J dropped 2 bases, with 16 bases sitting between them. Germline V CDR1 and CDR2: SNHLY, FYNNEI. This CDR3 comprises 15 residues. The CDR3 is CASRGGGGMQETQYF. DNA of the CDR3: TGTGCCAGCAGAGGAGGGGGCGGGATGCAAGAGACCCAGTACTTC.

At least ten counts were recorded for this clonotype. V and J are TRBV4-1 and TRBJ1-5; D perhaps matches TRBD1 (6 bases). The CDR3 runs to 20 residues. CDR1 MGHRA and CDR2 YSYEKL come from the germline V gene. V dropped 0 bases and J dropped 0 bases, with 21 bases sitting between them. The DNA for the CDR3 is TGCGCCAGCAGCCAAGATATCGACAGGTTATCGTTGTCTAGCAATCAGCCCCAGCATTTT. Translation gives CASSQDIDRLSLSSNQPQHF.

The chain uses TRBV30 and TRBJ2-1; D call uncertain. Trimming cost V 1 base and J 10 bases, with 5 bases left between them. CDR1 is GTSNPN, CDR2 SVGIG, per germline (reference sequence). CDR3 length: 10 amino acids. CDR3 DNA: TGTGCCTGGAGTGGGGTAGAGCAGTTCTTC. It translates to CAWSGVEQFF.